This TCR beta chain was sequenced for a study of T cell changes during pregnancy in multiple sclerosis. Germline V CDR1 and CDR2: MNHNS, SASEGT. With V trimmed by 6 bases and J by 0 bases, 5 bases remained unmatched. The CDR3 totals 15 residues. The data were produced by immunoSEQ multiplex PCR, yet TCRdb's version contains in-frame clones alone and is incomplete. The sample records 40,000 to 50,000 clones, approximately 94% being singletons. This clonotype originated in a female donor with multiple sclerosis, enrolled in a pregnancy study. The gene calls are TRBV6-1 and TRBJ2-7, with 10 bases identical to TRBD2. Source: CD8+ T cells from peripheral blood mononuclear cells, taken in the third trimester of pregnancy. The CDR3 region is CASRPGTSVSYEQYF. DNA for the CDR3: TGTGCCAGCAGACCCGGGACTAGCGTCTCCTACGAGCAGTACTTC.